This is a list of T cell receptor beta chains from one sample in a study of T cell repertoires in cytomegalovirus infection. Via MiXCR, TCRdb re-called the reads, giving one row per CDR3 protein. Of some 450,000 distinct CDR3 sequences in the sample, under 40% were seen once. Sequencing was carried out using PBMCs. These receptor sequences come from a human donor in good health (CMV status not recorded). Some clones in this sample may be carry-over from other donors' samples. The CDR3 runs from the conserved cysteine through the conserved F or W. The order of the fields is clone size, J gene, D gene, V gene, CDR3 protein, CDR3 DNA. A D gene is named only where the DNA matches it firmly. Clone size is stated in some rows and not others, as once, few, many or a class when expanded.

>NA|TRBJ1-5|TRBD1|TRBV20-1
CSAPGGQGGNQPQHF
TGCAGTGCTCCCGGCGGACAGGGAGGCAATCAGCCCCAGCATTTT
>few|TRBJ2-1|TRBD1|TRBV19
CASSFGTGTYNEQFF
TGTGCCAGTAGTTTCGGGACAGGGACTTACAATGAGCAGTTCTTC
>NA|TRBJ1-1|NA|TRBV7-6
CASGAAATPEAFF
TGTGCCAGCGGAGCGGCAGCCACCCCTGAAGCTTTCTTT
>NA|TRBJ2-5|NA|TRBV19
CASNRRGDQETQYF
TGTGCCAGCAACCGCAGGGGAGACCAAGAGACCCAGTACTTC
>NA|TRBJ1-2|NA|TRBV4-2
CSSSQARQDAGYTF
TGTTCCAGCAGCCAAGCTCGTCAGGACGCTGGCTACACCTTC
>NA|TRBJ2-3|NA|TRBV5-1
CASSLEVLGATTDTQYF
TGCGCCAGCAGCTTGGAGGTTTTGGGGGCCACGACAGATACGCAGTATTTT
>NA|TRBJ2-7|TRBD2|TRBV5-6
CASSQGLAGDYYEQYF
TGTGCCAGCAGCCAGGGACTAGCGGGGGACTACTACGAGCAGTACTTC
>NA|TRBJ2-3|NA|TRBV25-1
CASSTPADTQYF
TGTGCCAGCAGTACCCCGGCAGATACGCAGTATTTT
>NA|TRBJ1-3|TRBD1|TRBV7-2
CASSRDRGPGNTISF
TGTGCCAGCAGCCGAGACAGGGGGCCTGGAAACACCATATCTTTT
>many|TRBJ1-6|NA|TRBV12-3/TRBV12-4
CASSPGSPHNSPLHF
TGTGCCAGCAGTCCGGGGTCCCCTCATAATTCACCCCTCCACTTT
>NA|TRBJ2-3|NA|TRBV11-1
CASSLVEGATTDTQYF
TGTGCCAGCAGCTTAGTGGAGGGGGCGACCACAGATACGCAGTATTTT
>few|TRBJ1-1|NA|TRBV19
CASSIGGGGPEAFF
TGTGCCAGTAGTATAGGAGGAGGGGGTCCTGAAGCTTTCTTT
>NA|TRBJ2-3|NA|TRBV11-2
CASTRTDSTDTQYF
TGTGCCAGCACGCGGACGGATAGCACAGATACGCAGTATTTT
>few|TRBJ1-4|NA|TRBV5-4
CASSPAAGVNEKLFF
TGTGCCAGCAGCCCGGCGGCAGGAGTCAATGAAAAACTGTTTTTT
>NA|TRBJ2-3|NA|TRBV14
CASSQDRGLGEHTDTQYF
TGTGCCAGCAGCCAAGATAGAGGCTTGGGGGAACACACAGATACGCAGTATTTT
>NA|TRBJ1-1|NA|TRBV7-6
CASSLLPNTEAFF
TGTGCCAGCAGCTTACTACCGAACACTGAAGCTTTCTTT
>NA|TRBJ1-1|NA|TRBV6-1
CASSEHGVQGGSTEAFF
TGTGCCAGCAGTGAACATGGGGTACAGGGTGGGAGCACTGAAGCTTTCTTT
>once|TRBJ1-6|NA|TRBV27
CASSLSVGRTLHF
TGTGCCAGCAGTTTATCTGTGGGGCGGACCCTCCACTTT
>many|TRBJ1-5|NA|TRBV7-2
CASSFLGGNQPQHF
TGTGCCAGCAGCTTCCTGGGGGGCAATCAGCCCCAGCATTTT
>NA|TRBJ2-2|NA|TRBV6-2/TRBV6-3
CASSYGWRLNTGELFF
TGTGCCAGCAGTTACGGTTGGCGGTTGAACACCGGGGAGCTGTTTTTT
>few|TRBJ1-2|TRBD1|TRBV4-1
CASSLEQGLDYGYTF
TGCGCCAGCAGCCTAGAACAGGGGTTGGACTATGGCTACACCTTC
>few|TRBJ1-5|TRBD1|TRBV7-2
CASSSSLGQGASPQHF
TGTGCCAGCAGCTCATCACTTGGACAGGGGGCATCGCCCCAGCATTTT
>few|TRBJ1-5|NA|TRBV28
CASSPHQSSSNQPQHF
TGTGCCAGCAGTCCCCACCAGTCGTCTAGCAATCAGCCCCAGCATTTT
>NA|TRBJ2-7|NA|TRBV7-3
CASSLLDGEQYF
TGTGCCAGCAGCTTACTAGACGGGGAGCAGTACTTC